The source of this T cell receptor (beta chain) is a study of blood T cell repertoires in COVID-19 (dated by TCRdb to about 2020). About the full investigation: Samples covering the acute and convalescent phases of COVID-19 were provided by collaborators in the United States, Italy and Spain. Sample metadata almost always included a de-identified subject ID, COVID-19 status, age in years and sex. Where available, HLA class I and class II types were obtained from metadata supplied by the sample provider rather than from assay-based typing. A freely available public database, intended as a resource for researchers studying the immune response to SARS-CoV-2, is where the repertoires were released. The material from the prospective study consisted of cDNA or gDNA derived from T cells, B-cell-depleted T cells, or PBMCs. Deeply sampled blood TCRbeta repertoires from subjects exposed to, actively infected with, or recovered from COVID-19 were included in the dataset. The samples were drawn from two sources: the first 160 participants of the ongoing ImmuneRACE study, and 950 to 1,500 subjects contributed by 6 global collaborators.

TCRbeta CDR3 regions were amplified from genomic DNA by means of the immunoSEQ Assay, a bias-controlled multiplex PCR. In the original analysis: Nucleated cell counts per sample were estimated from amplification of reference gene primers within the assay. To quantify the absolute abundance of each unique TCRbeta CDR3 rearrangement, sequence reads were collapsed and filtered. For each sample, productive Simpson clonality was calculated as the square root of Simpson's diversity index over productive rearrangements. Entries here come from immuneACCESS through TCRdb and include only in-frame sequences with V and J called. Some clones fail to appear in such tables; in the studies checked, an unresolved V gene covers under half of the shortfall, and the cause of the remainder is unknown. From that table come the V and J calls and clone size; the DNA was used to work out D and trimming. Within this sample are around 180,000 clones, with approximately 89% of them counted one time only. Around 2.3% of the sample is taken by the ten largest.

Whole blood was collected in K2EDTA tubes by collaborating institutions according to the institutions' own protocols. For TCRbeta analysis, collaborators shipped samples in one of three forms: frozen whole blood, isolated PBMCs, or DNA extracted from either of those sample types. Comment on this clone: Its antigen is not yet known. One base away there is no much larger clone; base qualities are not given.

The study at large found these results: The quantity of clinical and demographic metadata differed by source and by participant and was supplied without curation.

V is pared back by 0 bases and J by 10 bases, with 7 bases lying between the germline termini. CDR1 and CDR2 (LNHNV, YYDKDF) derive from the germline V gene (reference sequence). Spanning cysteine to phenylalanine, the CDR3 consists of 13 amino acids. Only the CDR3 DNA is retained, 39 bases long and in frame from the first base. This TCR was recovered from a man aged 40-50 years with active or convalescent COVID-19. Sequenced input: peripheral blood. Recombination connected TRBV15 to TRBJ1-6; no D gene is confidently identified. The CDR3 protein sequence reads: CATSRDLRSPLHF. The DNA is as follows: TGTGCCACCAGCAGAGATCTAAGATCACCCCTCCACTTT.